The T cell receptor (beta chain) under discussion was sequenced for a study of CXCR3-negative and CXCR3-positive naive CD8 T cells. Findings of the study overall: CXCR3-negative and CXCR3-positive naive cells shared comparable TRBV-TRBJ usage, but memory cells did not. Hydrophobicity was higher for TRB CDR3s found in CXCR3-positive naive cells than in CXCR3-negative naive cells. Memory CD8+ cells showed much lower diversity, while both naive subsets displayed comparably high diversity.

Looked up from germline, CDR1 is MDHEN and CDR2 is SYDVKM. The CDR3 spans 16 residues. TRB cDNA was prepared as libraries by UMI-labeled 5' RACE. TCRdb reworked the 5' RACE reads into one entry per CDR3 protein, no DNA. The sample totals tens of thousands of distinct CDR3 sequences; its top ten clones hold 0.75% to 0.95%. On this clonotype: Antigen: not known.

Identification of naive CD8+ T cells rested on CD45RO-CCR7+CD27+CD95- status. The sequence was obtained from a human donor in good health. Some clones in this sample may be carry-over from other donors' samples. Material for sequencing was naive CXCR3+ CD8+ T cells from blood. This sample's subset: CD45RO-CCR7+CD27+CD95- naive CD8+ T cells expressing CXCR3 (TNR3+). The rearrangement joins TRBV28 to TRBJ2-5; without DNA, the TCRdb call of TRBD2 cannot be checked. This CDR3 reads CASSSPTSVTQETQYF.